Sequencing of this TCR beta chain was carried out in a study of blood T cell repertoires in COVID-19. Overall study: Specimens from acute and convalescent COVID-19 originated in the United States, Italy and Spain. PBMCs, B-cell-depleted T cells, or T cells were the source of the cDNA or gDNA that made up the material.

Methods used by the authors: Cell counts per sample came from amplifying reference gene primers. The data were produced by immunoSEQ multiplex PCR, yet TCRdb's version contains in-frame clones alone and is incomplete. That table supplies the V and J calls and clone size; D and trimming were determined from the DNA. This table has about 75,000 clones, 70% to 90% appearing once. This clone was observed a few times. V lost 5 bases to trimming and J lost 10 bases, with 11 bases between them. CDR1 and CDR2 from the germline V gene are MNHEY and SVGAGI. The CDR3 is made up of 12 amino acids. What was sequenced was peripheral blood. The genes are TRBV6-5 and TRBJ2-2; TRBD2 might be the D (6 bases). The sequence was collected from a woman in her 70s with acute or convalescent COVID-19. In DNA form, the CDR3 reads TGTGCCAGCAGTCGACTAGGGGAGGAGCTGTTTTTT. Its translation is CASSRLGEELFF.